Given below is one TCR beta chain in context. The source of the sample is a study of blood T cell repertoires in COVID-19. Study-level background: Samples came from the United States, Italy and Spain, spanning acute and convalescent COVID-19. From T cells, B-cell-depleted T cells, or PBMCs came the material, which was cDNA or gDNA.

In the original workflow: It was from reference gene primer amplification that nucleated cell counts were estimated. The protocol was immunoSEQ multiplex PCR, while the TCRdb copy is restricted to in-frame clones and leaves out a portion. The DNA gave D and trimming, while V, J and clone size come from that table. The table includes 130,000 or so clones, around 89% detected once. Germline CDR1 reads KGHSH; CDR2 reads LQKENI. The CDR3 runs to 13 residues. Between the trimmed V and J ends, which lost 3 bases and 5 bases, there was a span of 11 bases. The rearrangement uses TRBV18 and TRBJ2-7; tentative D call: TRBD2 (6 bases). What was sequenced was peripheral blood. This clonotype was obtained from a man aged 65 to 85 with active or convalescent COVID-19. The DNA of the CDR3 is TGTGCCAGCTCACCTCGACCTAGCGACGAGCAGTACTTC. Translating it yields CASSPRPSDEQYF.